A single sample gave rise to the 27 T cell receptor beta chains below, sequenced in a study of OX40 agonist ivuxolimab in advanced cancers. Clones were sequenced by immunoSEQ multiplex PCR, and TCRdb holds only the in-frame ones, with some missing. Of around 35,000 clones in the sample, 70% to 85% were seen once. Source: CD4+ or CD8+ T cells sorted from blood, taken in a trial of the OX40 agonist ivuxolimab. These receptors all stem from an adult with an advanced solid tumor such as melanoma, head and neck, liver or kidney cancer.

The chain combines TRBV21-1 with TRBJ1-4. TRBV21-1 is a pseudogene. This CDR3 comprises 16 residues. This CDR3 is CASSKVVRTTNEKLFF. As DNA, the CDR3 is TGTGCCAGCAGCAAAGTTGTCCGAACAACTAATGAAAAACTGTTTTTT.

This chain joins TRBV9 and TRBJ1-1, with D unclear. The ends were cut back, 3 bases at V and 5 bases at J, with 11 bases in the middle. The CDR3 is 13 amino acids. CDR1 is SGDLS and CDR2 is YYNGEE in the germline V gene. The CDR3 nucleotides are TGTGCCAGCAGCGCGGGAGATAAGACTGAAGCTTTCTTT. Translating gives CASSAGDKTEAFF. Full variable domain (outside the CDR3, taken from reference TRBV9 and TRBJ1-1): DSGVTQTPKHLITATGQRVTLRCSPRSGDLSVYWYQQSLDQGLQFLIQYYNGEERAKGNILERFSAQQFPDLHSELNLSSLELGDSALYFCASSAGDKTEAFFGQGTRLTVV.

The chain combines TRBV10-3 with TRBJ1-1; TRBD1 is a possible D gene (6 bases). Germline CDR1 and CDR2: ENHRY and SYGVKD. The CDR3 spans 13 residues. The V end was cut by 11 bases, the J end by 4 bases, with 17 bases between. CDR3: CAAKQGSGTEAFF. CDR3 DNA: TGTGCCGCCAAACAGGGCTCAGGCACTGAAGCTTTCTTT.

The V gene is TRBV5-8, the J gene TRBJ1-2; D not certain. The CDR3 runs to 12 residues. V lost 0 bases and J 4 bases, leaving 4 bases between the germline ends. The germline V gene encodes CDR1 SGHTS and CDR2 YDEGEE. The DNA of the CDR3 is TGTGCCAGCAGCTTGGTGTTCTATGGCTACACCTTC. It specifies CASSLVFYGYTF.

CDR3 sequence: CASSPRDRNFKPQHF. Written as DNA, the CDR3 is TGTGCCAGCAGTCCCCGGGACAGGAATTTCAAGCCCCAGCATTTT. This chain links TRBV6-1 with TRBJ1-5; TRBD1 matches at 8 bases. V gave up 5 bases and J gave up 8 bases; unmatched junction bases: 11. This CDR3 spans 15 amino acids. Looked up from germline, CDR1 is MNHNS and CDR2 is SASEGT.

The gene calls are TRBV29-1 and TRBJ2-7; 9 bases are shared with TRBD1. The CDR3 runs 14 residues. Trimming took 6 bases from V and 2 from J; bases not matched to a gene: 8. The germline CDR1 and CDR2 sequences are SQVTM and ANQGSEA. For the CDR3, the DNA is TGCAGCGTAGGGGGGGACAGGGTCCCCTACGAGCAGTACTTC. Translating it yields CSVGGDRVPYEQYF.

V is TRBV23-1 and J is TRBJ2-7; 7 bases map to TRBD1. TRBV23-1 is placed among ORFs of uncertain function. The CDR3 contains 14 residues. J was trimmed by 2 bases and V by 2 bases; bases with no gene match: 3. As DNA, the CDR3 is TGCGCCAGCAGTCAAGGGACAGTGACCTACGAGCAGTACTTC. This sequence encodes CASSQGTVTYEQYF.

This clone was detected a few times. The chain employs TRBV28 and TRBJ2-2, with 8 bases lining up with TRBD1. This CDR3 has 15 amino acids. In germline, CDR1 is MDHEN, CDR2 SYDVKM. V gave up 2 bases and J gave up 3 bases; unmatched junction bases: 2. The CDR3 loop reads CASSLLDRDTGELFF. CDR3 coding DNA: TGTGCCAGCAGTTTACTGGACAGGGACACCGGGGAGCTGTTTTTT.

This clone has just one count. The limits of the CDR3 on the DNA are not certain, so only TCRdb's listed CDR3 is given. The chain recombines TRBV5-4 with TRBJ1-2; TRBD1, the table's D call, was not compared with the DNA. Germline values: CDR1 SGHNT, CDR2 YYREEE (reference sequence). The CDR3 totals 11 residues, both ends included. This chain's CDR3 is CASSFGRGSTF.

CDR3 nucleotides: TGTGCCAGCAGCCCACTAGAGCTCTCAGTGCATACGCAGTATTTT. Its translation: CASSPLELSVHTQYF. The J gene is TRBJ2-3, the V gene TRBV7-9; maybe TRBD2 (5 bases). The germline V gene encodes CDR1 SEHNR and CDR2 FQNEAQ (reference sequence). The CDR3 covers 15 residues. The ends were cut back, 5 bases at V and 7 bases at J, with 19 bases in the middle.

CDR3 amino acids: CASSGDEQYF. The CDR3 region has the DNA TGTGCCAGTAGTGGGGACGAGCAGTACTTC. V usage is TRBV19 and J usage is TRBJ2-7, with D unclear. The CDR3 has 10 amino acids. V lost 5 bases and J lost 5, with 4 bases in between. Germline-derived CDR1 and CDR2 are LNHDA and SQIVND (reference sequence).

This chain uses TRBV7-2 with TRBJ1-2; D unclear. The germline gives CDR1 SGHTA, CDR2 FQGNSA. Trimming removed 2 bases at V and 5 bases at J, with 12 bases between. The CDR3 consists of 14 residues. CDR3 bases: TGTGCCAGCAGCTTACGGACTAGCCCTTATGGCTACACCTTC. Protein product: CASSLRTSPYGYTF.

The chain has TRBV15 and TRBJ2-4; D might be TRBD1 or TRBD2, each matching 6 bases. The V end lost 0 bases, the J end lost 0 bases, and 12 bases lay between the germline ends. Germline loops: CDR1 LNHNV, CDR2 YYDKDF (reference sequence). The CDR3 consists of 17 residues. The CDR3 DNA is TGTGCCACCAGCAGAGATCTTACGGGGGCAGCCAAAAACATTCAGTACTTC. Translating gives CATSRDLTGAAKNIQYF.

The chain is built from TRBV9 and TRBJ2-1; D uncertain. V lost 6 bases to trimming and J lost 7 bases, with 23 bases between them. The length of the CDR3 is 16 residues. CDR1 is SGDLS and CDR2 is YYNGEE in the germline V gene. The CDR3 spells CASTPTSHEQPNEQFF. DNA for the CDR3: TGTGCCAGCACCCCGACTTCCCATGAACAGCCAAATGAGCAGTTCTTC.

This rearrangement joins TRBV7-3 to TRBJ2-7; the D gene could be TRBD1 or TRBD2 (5 bases each). V was trimmed by 2 bases and J by 1 base, leaving 9 bases between them. This CDR3 is 14 amino acids long. Germline V gene lookup returns CDR1 SGHTA and CDR2 FQGTGA. This chain's CDR3 is CASSLGDLSYEQYF. The CDR3 DNA sequence: TGTGCCAGCAGCTTAGGGGACCTTTCCTACGAGCAGTACTTC.

A note on this clone: One junction end does not reproduce the germline sequence, and a read error may be involved. This rearrangement joins TRBV5-1 to TRBJ2-7, with 10 bases fitting TRBD2. The CDR3 extends over 16 amino acids. The germline gives CDR1 SGHRS, CDR2 YFSETQ. The DNA for the CDR3 is TGCGCCAGCAGCTTGTTTTCAAGCGGGGGGGGCTACGGGCAGTACTTC. This sequence encodes CASSLFSSGGGYGQYF.

This chain joins TRBV2 and TRBJ1-2; 8 bases map to TRBD1. Germline trimming cut 8 bases from V and 4 bases from J; bases unmatched to any gene: 9. There are 14 residues in the CDR3. Germline CDR1 SNHLY, CDR2 FYNNEI. CDR3: CASPGGTGSYGYTF. The CDR3 DNA reads TGTGCCAGCCCGGGGGGGACAGGCAGCTATGGCTACACCTTC.

This clone appeared a single time. This sequence joins TRBV2 and TRBJ2-7; D remains unclear. Germline V gene sequence: CDR1 SNHLY, CDR2 FYNNEI. CDR3 size: 13 residues. V was trimmed by 7 bases and J by 0 bases, leaving 10 bases between them. CDR3 coding DNA: TGTGCCAGCATGGGAAGTCTCTCCTACGAGCAGTACTTC. Translation gives CASMGSLSYEQYF.

This chain connects TRBV5-4 to TRBJ2-5; D uncertain. Trimming took 0 bases from V and 1 from J, leaving 7 bases between them. The CDR3 extends over 14 amino acids. Per the germline V gene, CDR1 is SGHNT and CDR2 is YYREEE (reference sequence). CDR3 nucleotides: TGTGCCAGCAGCTTGGAAGAGATCCAAGAGACCCAGTACTTC. It is translated as CASSLEEIQETQYF.

With regard to this clone: Other nucleotide sequences in the sample specify the same CDR3. The rearrangement joins TRBV6-6 to TRBJ2-7, with a tentative D call TRBD1 (5 bases). Looked up from germline, CDR1 is MNHNY and CDR2 is SVGAGI (reference sequence). V was shortened by 4 bases and J by 3 bases, with 7 bases between the two germline ends. This CDR3 region has 12 residues. CDR3: CASSSDSYEQYF. The CDR3 DNA reads as TGTGCCAGCAGTTCCGACAGCTACGAGCAGTACTTC.

The J gene is TRBJ2-2, the V gene TRBV13; 7 positions agree with TRBD1. From germline, CDR1 is PRHDT and CDR2 FYEKMQ (reference sequence). Trimming took 1 base from V and 11 from J; bases not matched to a gene: 7. The CDR3 is 14 amino acids. The CDR3, as DNA: TGTGCCAGCAGCTTAGTACTGACAGGGAGAGAGCTGTTTTTT. Protein sequence: CASSLVLTGRELFF.

This rearrangement joins TRBV7-9 to TRBJ2-3; 7 nucleotides agree with TRBD1. The CDR3 loop spans 16 amino acids. Trimming took 5 bases from V and 2 from J; bases not matched to a gene: 10. Germline loops: CDR1 SEHNR, CDR2 FQNEAQ (reference sequence). CDR3 sequence (DNA): TGTGCCAGCAGCGGACCCGGGACAGACATCACAGATACGCAGTATTTT. The encoded protein is CASSGPGTDITDTQYF.

The table lists this clone with a count of one. This chain links TRBV9 with TRBJ2-5; 8 nucleotides line up with TRBD1. The CDR3 loop spans 14 amino acids. CDR1 is SGDLS, CDR2 YYNGEE, per germline. The J segment lost 5 bases and the V segment lost 3 bases, leaving 6 bases of the junction unmatched. The DNA for the CDR3 is TGTGCCAGCAGCGGGACAGGGCCCACCGAGACCCAGTACTTC. This encodes CASSGTGPTETQYF.

This chain connects TRBV30 to TRBJ1-2, with 8 bases that match TRBD1. Germline V gene data show CDR1 as GTSNPN and CDR2 as SVGIG (reference sequence). The CDR3 length is 14 residues. Trimming took 3 bases from V and 3 from J; bases not matched to a gene: 6. DNA for the CDR3: TGTGCCTGGAGCGCAAACAGGGGGGACTATGGCTACACCTTC. This codes for CAWSANRGDYGYTF. The complete variable domain, with remaining parts taken from reference TRBV30 and TRBJ1-2, reads SQTIHQWPATLVQPVGSPLSLECTVEGTSNPNLYWYRQAAGRGLQLLFYSVGIGQISSEVPQNLSASRPQDRQFILSSKKLLLSDSGFYLCAWSANRGDYGYTFGSGTRLTVV.

V gene TRBV18 combines with J gene TRBJ2-7; 8 bases line up with TRBD1. This CDR3 spans 15 amino acids. Trimming at V came to 5 bases and at J to 7 bases, leaving 13 bases not matched to a gene. The V gene's germline CDR1 is KGHSH and CDR2 LQKENI. The CDR3 DNA reads as TGTGCCAGCTCAGAAGCCGGGACAGGCTTCGGGGAGCAGTACTTC. This gives the protein CASSEAGTGFGEQYF.

V usage is TRBV6-1 and J usage is TRBJ2-1, with 9 bases that match TRBD1. The CDR3 sequence is 15 residues long. Germline assignment: CDR1 MNHNS and CDR2 SASEGT. After removal of 2 bases from V and 6 bases from J, the junction contained 5 bases not matched to a gene. The CDR3 bases are TGTGCCAGCAGTGAATTACCGGACAGGGGCAATGAGCAGTTCTTC. Translated: CASSELPDRGNEQFF.

The CDR3 DNA sequence: TGTGCCAGCAGTAGGACCGAGAACACTGAAGCTTTCTTT. Translated, it gives CASSRTENTEAFF. The chain couples TRBV6-1 to TRBJ1-1, with unresolved D. V gave up 5 bases and J gave up 1 base, with 8 bases separating them. From germline, CDR1 is MNHNS and CDR2 SASEGT. This CDR3 comprises 13 residues.